This T cell receptor (beta chain) was documented in a study of siplizumab effects on memory and regulatory T cells. Findings and caveats of the study: On average, less than 75% of mappable alloreactive CD4+ clones were Treg-derived under siplizumab, against roughly 27% in controls.

In regard to this clone: No antigen is known for it.

Germline CDR1 reads MDHEN; CDR2 reads SYDVKM. Trimming removed 3 bases from V and 2 bases from J; junction bases left unmatched: 3. There are 15 residues in the CDR3. Clones were read by immunoSEQ multiplex PCR, and TCRdb kept only the in-frame ones, dropping some. The profile shows more than 75,000 clones, roughly 96% of them singletons. V is TRBV28 and J is TRBJ1-5; 8 bases agree with TRBD1. The receptor's source is a human donor in good health. The sequencing sample was made of naive CD4+ T cells sorted from blood. DNA of the CDR3: TGTGCCAGCAGTTTGGTGGGACAGGGCAATCAGCCCCAGCATTTT. Protein sequence: CASSLVGQGNQPQHF.